The subject of this entry is one TCR beta chain. Its specificity is unknown. This entry is derived from a study of T-cell memory formation after mild COVID-19. Study-level background: In these data, TCR clusters were largely donor specific.

Study-wide points: Among clones peaking at day 37 in the second wave, SARS-CoV-2 specificity remained unconfirmed.

TCRdb re-called the 5' RACE reads through MiXCR, storing one row per CDR3 protein. The sample lists some 450,000 distinct CDR3 sequences, 20% occurring once. This CDR3 spans 16 amino acids. J lost 1 base, V lost 0 bases, and 6 bases had no gene match. From germline, CDR1 is SGHDN and CDR2 FVKESK. The sequencing input was PBMCs or a T cell subset sorted from them (not recorded which). The rearrangement uses TRBV14 and TRBJ2-7; 7 positions agree with TRBD1. The receptor was isolated from an adult woman who had mild COVID-19 (a few samples of this study predate the infection). Cell type and time point are not known. The CDR3 loop reads CASSQDLTGLSYEQYF. Written as DNA, the CDR3 is TGTGCCAGCAGCCAAGATCTGACAGGGCTATCCTACGAGCAGTACTTC.